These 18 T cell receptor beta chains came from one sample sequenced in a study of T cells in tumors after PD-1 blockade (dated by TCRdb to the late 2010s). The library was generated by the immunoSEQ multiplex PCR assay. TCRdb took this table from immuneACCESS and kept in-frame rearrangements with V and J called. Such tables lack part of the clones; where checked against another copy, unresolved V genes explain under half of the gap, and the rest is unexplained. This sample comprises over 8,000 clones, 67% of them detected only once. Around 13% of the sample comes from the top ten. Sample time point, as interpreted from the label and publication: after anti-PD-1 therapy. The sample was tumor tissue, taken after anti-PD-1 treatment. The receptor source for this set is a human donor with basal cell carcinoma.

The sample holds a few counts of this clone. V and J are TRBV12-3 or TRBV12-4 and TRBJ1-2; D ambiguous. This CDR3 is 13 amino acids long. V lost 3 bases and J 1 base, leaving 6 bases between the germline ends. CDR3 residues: CASSFGLNYGYTF. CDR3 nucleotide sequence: TGTGCCAGCAGTTTCGGGCTTAACTATGGCTACACCTTC.

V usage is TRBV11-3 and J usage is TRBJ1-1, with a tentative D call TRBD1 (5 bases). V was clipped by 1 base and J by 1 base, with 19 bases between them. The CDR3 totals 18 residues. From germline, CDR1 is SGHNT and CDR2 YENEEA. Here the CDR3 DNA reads TGTGCCAGCAGCTTAGCGGGGTATGGCCGGGGGAAGAACACTGAAGCTTTCTTT. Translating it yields CASSLAGYGRGKNTEAFF.

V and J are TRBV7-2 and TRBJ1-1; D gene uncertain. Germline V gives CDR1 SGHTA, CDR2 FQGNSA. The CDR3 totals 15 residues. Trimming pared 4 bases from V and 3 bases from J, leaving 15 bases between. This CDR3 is CASSSQGGDYTEAFF. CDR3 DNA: TGTGCCAGCAGCTCCCAAGGAGGCGACTACACTGAAGCTTTCTTT.

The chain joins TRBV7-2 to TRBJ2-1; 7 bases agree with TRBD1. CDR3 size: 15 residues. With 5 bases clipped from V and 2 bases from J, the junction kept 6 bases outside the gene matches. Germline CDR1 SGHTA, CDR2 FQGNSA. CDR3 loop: CASSGTAVPYNEQFF. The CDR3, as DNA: TGTGCCAGCAGCGGGACAGCGGTACCCTACAATGAGCAGTTCTTC.

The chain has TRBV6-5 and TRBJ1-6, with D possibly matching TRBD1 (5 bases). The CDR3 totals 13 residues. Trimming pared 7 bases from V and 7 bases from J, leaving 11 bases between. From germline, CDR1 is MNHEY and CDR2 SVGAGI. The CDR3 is CASKGVLNSPLHF. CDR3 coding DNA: TGTGCCAGCAAAGGGGTCCTCAATTCACCCCTCCACTTT.

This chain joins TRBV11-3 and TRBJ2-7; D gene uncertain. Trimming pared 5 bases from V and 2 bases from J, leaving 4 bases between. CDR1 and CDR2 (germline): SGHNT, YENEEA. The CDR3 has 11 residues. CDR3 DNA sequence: TGTGCCAGCAGCGACACCTACGAGCAGTACTTC. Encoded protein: CASSDTYEQYF.

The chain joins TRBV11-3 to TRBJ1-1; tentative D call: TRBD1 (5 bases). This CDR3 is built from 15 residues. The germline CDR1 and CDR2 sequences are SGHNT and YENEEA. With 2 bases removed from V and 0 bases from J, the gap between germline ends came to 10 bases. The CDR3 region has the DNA TGTGCCAGCAGCTTACGGCAGGGACTGAACACTGAAGCTTTCTTT. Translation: CASSLRQGLNTEAFF. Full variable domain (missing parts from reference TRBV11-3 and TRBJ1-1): EAGVVQSPRYKIIEKKQPVAFWCNPISGHNTLYWYLQNLGQGPELLIRYENEEAVDDSQLPKDRFSAERLKGVDSTLKIQPAELGDSAVYLCASSLRQGLNTEAFFGQGTRLTVV.

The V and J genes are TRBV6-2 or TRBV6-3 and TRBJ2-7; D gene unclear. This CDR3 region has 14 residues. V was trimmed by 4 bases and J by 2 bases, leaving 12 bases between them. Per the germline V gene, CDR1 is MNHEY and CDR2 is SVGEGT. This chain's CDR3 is CASSLIGGTYEQYF. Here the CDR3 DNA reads TGTGCCAGCAGTTTGATAGGCGGTACCTACGAGCAGTACTTC.

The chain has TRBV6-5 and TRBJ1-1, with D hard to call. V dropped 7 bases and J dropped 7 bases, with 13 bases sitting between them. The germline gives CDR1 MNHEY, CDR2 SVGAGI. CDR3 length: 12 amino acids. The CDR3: CASTQQGVEAFF. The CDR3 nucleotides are TGTGCCAGCACCCAACAAGGAGTTGAAGCTTTCTTT.

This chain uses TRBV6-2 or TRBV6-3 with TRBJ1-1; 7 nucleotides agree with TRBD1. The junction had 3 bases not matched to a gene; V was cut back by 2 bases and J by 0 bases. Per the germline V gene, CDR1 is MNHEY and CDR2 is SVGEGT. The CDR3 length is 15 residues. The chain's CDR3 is CASSYGGGMNTEAFF. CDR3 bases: TGTGCCAGCAGTTACGGAGGGGGCATGAACACTGAAGCTTTCTTT.

The CDR3 is CASSLPGADEQFF. CDR3 nucleotide sequence: TGTGCCAGCAGTTTACCTGGGGCAGATGAGCAGTTCTTC. This chain joins TRBV28 and TRBJ2-1, with a possible D match to TRBD1 (5 bases). This CDR3 contains 13 residues. Trimming removed 2 bases from V and 8 bases from J, with 10 bases in between. CDR1 and CDR2 from the germline V gene are MDHEN and SYDVKM.

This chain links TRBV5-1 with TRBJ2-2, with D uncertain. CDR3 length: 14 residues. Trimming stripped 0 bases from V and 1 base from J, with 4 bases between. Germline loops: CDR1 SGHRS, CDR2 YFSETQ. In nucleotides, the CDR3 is TGCGCCAGCAGCTTGGAGGGGAACACCGGGGAGCTGTTTTTT. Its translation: CASSLEGNTGELFF. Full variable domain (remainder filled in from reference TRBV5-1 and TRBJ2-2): KAGVTQTPRYLIKTRGQQVTLSCSPISGHRSVSWYQQTPGQGLQFLFEYFSETQRNKGNFPGRFSGRQFSNSRSEMNVSTLELGDSALYLCASSLEGNTGELFFGEGSRLTVL.

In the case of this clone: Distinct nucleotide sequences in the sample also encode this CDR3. The CDR3 nucleotides read TGTGCCAGCTCCCTGCACGCTGGCGGGGAGCTGTTTTTT. This codes for CASSLHAGGELFF. This chain uses TRBV18 with TRBJ2-2; D call uncertain. The V gene lost 6 bases and the J gene lost 7 bases, with 12 bases spanning the gap. Germline V gene data show CDR1 as KGHSH and CDR2 as LQKENI. The CDR3 runs 13 residues.

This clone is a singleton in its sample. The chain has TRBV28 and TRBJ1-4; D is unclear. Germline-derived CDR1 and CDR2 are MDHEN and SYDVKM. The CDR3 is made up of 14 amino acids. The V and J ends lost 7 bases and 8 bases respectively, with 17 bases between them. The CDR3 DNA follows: TGTGCCAGCACCCCGGCGGGGAATAAGGAAAAACTGTTTTTT. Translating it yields CASTPAGNKEKLFF.

In DNA, the CDR3 is TGTGCCAGCAGCCAACGGGGGTTCAATGAGCAGTTCTTC. This gives the protein CASSQRGFNEQFF. The rearrangement uses TRBV6-6 and TRBJ2-1; maybe TRBD2 (6 bases). The CDR3 totals 13 residues. Trimming took off 6 bases at V and 6 bases at J, with 12 bases between the two ends. The V gene's germline CDR1 is MNHNY and CDR2 SVGAGI (reference sequence).

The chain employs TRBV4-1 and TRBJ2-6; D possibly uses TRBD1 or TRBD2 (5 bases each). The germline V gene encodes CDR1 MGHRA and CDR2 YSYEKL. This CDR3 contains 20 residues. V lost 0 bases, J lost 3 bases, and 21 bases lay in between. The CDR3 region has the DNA TGCGCCAGCAGCCAAGATCCGGTGACCAGGGAGATGGGTGGGGCCAACGTCCTGACTTTC. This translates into CASSQDPVTREMGGANVLTF.

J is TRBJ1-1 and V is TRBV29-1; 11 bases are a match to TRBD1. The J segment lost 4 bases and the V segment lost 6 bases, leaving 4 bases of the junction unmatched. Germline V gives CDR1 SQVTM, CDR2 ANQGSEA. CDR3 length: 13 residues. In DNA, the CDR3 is TGCAGCGTCCCCGGGACAGGGGGCACTGAAGCTTTCTTT. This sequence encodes CSVPGTGGTEAFF. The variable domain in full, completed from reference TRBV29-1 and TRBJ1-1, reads SAVISQKPSRDICQRGTSLTIQCQVDSQVTMMFWYRQQPGQSLTLIATANQGSEATYESGFVIDKFPISRPNLTFSTLTVSNMSPEDSSIYLCSVPGTGGTEAFFGQGTRLTVV.

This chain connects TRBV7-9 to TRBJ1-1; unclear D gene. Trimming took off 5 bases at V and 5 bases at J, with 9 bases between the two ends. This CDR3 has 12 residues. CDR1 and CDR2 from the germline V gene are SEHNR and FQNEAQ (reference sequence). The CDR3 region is CASSPSVTEAFF. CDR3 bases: TGTGCCAGCAGCCCCTCCGTGACTGAAGCTTTCTTT.